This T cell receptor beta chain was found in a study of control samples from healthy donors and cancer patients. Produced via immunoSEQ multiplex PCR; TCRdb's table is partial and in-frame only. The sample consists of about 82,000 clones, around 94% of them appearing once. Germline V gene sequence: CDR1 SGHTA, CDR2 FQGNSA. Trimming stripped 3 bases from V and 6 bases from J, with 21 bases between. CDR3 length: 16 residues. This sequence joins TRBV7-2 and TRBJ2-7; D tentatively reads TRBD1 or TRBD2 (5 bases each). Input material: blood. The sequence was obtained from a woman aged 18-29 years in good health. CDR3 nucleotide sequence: TGTGCCAGCAGCTTCTCTCCCGCAGGGAGTGGGAGCGAGCAGTACTTC. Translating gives CASSFSPAGSGSEQYF.